The clone carrying this T cell receptor (beta chain) was observed at least ten times. The data were taken from a study of breast tumors, draining lymph nodes, adjacent tissues. Samples came from axillary lymph nodes draining the breast cancer. TCRdb fed the multiplex PCR reads into MiXCR, producing one record per CDR3 protein. There are tens of thousands of distinct CDR3 sequences in the sample; approximately 28% occur only once, and 8% to 9% lies in the top ten. CDR3 length: 13 residues. Germline-derived CDR1 and CDR2 are DFQATT and SNEGSKA (reference sequence). With 6 bases removed from V and 6 bases from J, the gap between germline ends came to 18 bases.

This chain joins TRBV20-1 and TRBJ2-7, with a tentative D call TRBD1 (8 bases). Sequencing input: axillary lymph node tissue. This TCR was sampled from a female donor with breast cancer. Some clones in this sample may be carry-over from other donors' samples. The DNA of the CDR3 is TGCAGTGCCGGGAGGACAGGGAGAGTCGAGCAGTACTTC. Protein sequence: CSAGRTGRVEQYF.